What follows are 27 T cell receptor beta chains derived from one specimen sequenced in a study of tumor-infiltrating lymphocytes in primary liver carcinoma. Blood RNA came from unsorted whole blood; germline DNA was also extracted. A primer matching the constant region was used to make TCR beta cDNA from approximately 500 ng of total RNA. Each TCR beta library was derived from three nested multiplex PCR rounds that employed slightly modified ARM-PCR. TRBV1-TRBV30 forward primers paired with a C-beta reverse primer were used in the first two PCR rounds, which ran approximately 10 cycles each. One entry per CDR3 protein results from TCRdb running MiXCR on the multiplex PCR reads. The table includes fewer than 400,000 distinct CDR3 sequences, about 62% detected once. The specimen sequenced was peripheral blood. Receptors originate from a man aged 40-50 years with primary liver carcinoma and hepatitis B virus infection.

This clonotype was observed many times. The CDR3, as DNA: TGTGCCTGGAGGCCATGGAGAGACATGGTGAATGAGCAGTTCTTC. It yields the protein CAWRPWRDMVNEQFF. The chain couples TRBV30 to TRBJ2-1; D is unclear. CDR1 is GTSNPN and CDR2 is SVGIG in the germline V gene (reference sequence). Between the trimmed V and J ends, which lost 3 bases and 7 bases, there was a span of 19 bases. The CDR3 contains 15 residues.

With respect to this clonotype: Relative to the germline gene, one junction end is altered; a read error may explain this. The CDR3 DNA reads TGTGCAAGCAGCTTAGCGGGAGTTATTCTCACAGATACGCGGTATTTT. This sequence encodes CASSLAGVILTDTRYF. The rearrangement uses TRBV11-1 and TRBJ2-3; 9 bases map to TRBD2. The CDR3 contains 16 residues. Germline CDR1 and CDR2: SGHAT and FQDESV (reference sequence).

Notes on this clonotype: An end of the junction does not agree with germline; a read error may underlie this. The chain employs TRBV30 and TRBJ2-7; TRBD1 is a possible D gene (5 bases). CDR1 is GTSNPN and CDR2 is SVGIG in the germline V gene (reference sequence). This CDR3 spans 12 amino acids. The CDR3 reads CAWSAHRYEHYF. CDR3 bases: TGTGCCTGGAGTGCTCACAGGTACGAGCATTACTTC.

This clonotype appeared once. The rearrangement joins TRBV28 to TRBJ2-3; TRBD2 is a possible D gene (5 bases). Trimming removed 5 bases from V and 2 bases from J, with 17 bases in between. Per germline, CDR1 MDHEN and CDR2 SYDVKM. CDR3 length equals 16 residues. This CDR3 reads CASSPLTDGVTDTQYF. The CDR3 DNA follows: TGTGCCAGCAGTCCCCTGACTGACGGGGTCACAGATACGCAGTATTTT.

This clonotype was picked up many times. This rearrangement joins TRBV29-1 to TRBJ1-2; 9 positions agree with TRBD1. The CDR3 spans 13 residues. With 7 bases clipped from V and 6 bases from J, the junction kept 9 bases outside the gene matches. Germline V gene data show CDR1 as SQVTM and CDR2 as ANQGSEA. Written as DNA, the CDR3 is TGCAGCGGGGGACAGGGAACTTTGGATGGCTACACCTTC. Translation: CSGGQGTLDGYTF.

The table lists this clonotype with a few counts. The gene calls are TRBV7-8 and TRBJ2-7; no clear D. Between the trimmed V and J ends, which lost 1 base and 0 bases, there was a span of 7 bases. This CDR3 spans 14 amino acids. The V gene's germline CDR1 is SGHVS and CDR2 FQNEAQ. CDR3 residues: CASSLGPTSYEQYF. CDR3 sequence (DNA): TGTGCCAGCAGCTTAGGCCCAACCTCCTACGAGCAGTACTTC. The full variable domain, in which reference TRBV7-8 and TRBJ2-7 provide the parts outside the CDR3, is GAGVSQSPRYKVAKRGQDVALRCDPISGHVSLFWYQQALGQGPEFLTYFQNEAQLDKSGLPSDRFFAERPEGSVSTLKIQRTQQEDSAVYLCASSLGPTSYEQYFGPGTRLTVT.

A word on this clonotype: The conserved phenylalanine or tryptophan normally closing the CDR3 is absent here, so this likely arose from a read error. CDR3 amino acids: CSIGIQGYEQYR. The CDR3, as DNA: TGCAGCATTGGGATACAGGGGTACGAGCAGTACCGC. This chain links TRBV29-1 with TRBJ2-7; 7 positions agree with TRBD1. Trimming cost V 8 bases and J 4 bases; bases outside gene matches: 8. The CDR3 contains 12 residues. Germline values: CDR1 SQVTM, CDR2 ANQGSEA.

Written as DNA, the CDR3 is TGCGCCAGCAGCCAAGAGATCTATGGTGAGCAGTTCTTC. Its protein is CASSQEIYGEQFF. This chain links TRBV4-3 with TRBJ2-1; D not resolved. The V end was cut by 0 bases, the J end by 9 bases, with 9 bases between. The CDR3 runs 13 residues. CDR1 is LGHNA, CDR2 YSLEER, per germline.

About this clonotype itself: The junction differs from germline at one of its ends, possibly a read error. V and J are TRBV11-2 and TRBJ1-2; D is possibly TRBD1 (5 bases). The CDR3 covers 14 residues. Germline lookup yields CDR1 SGHAT and CDR2 FQNNGV. CDR3 DNA: TGTGTCAGCTGCTTAGATGGGACGGCCGATGGCTACACCTTC. Residues: CVSCLDGTADGYTF.

V and J are TRBV12-3 or TRBV12-4 and TRBJ2-1; 13 bases map to TRBD2. The CDR3 consists of 15 residues. J was trimmed by 8 bases and V by 5 bases; bases with no gene match: 6. CDR3 sequence reads: CASSPGLAGRHEQFF. CDR3 in DNA: TGTGCCAGCAGTCCGGGACTAGCGGGAAGACATGAGCAGTTCTTC.

The genes are TRBV5-5 and TRBJ2-2, with TRBD2 matching over 8 bases. The CDR3 length is 17 residues. The germline V gene has CDR1 SGHKS and CDR2 YYEKEE (reference sequence). V dropped 3 bases and J dropped 4; count of bases not matched to a gene: 11. CDR3 sequence reads: CASSSQASGGRTGELFF. In nucleotides, the CDR3 is TGTGCCAGCAGCTCCCAAGCGTCGGGAGGGCGCACCGGGGAGCTGTTTTTT.

This clonotype was observed at least ten times. This chain uses TRBV28 with TRBJ2-4; the D gene is possibly TRBD1 (6 bases). The CDR3 loop spans 16 amino acids. CDR1 and CDR2 (germline): MDHEN, SYDVKM. The V and J ends lost 5 bases and 0 bases respectively, with 14 bases between them. The CDR3 reads CASSQPDSIAKNIQYF. CDR3 bases: TGTGCCAGCAGTCAACCGGACAGTATAGCCAAAAACATTCAGTACTTC.

A word on this clonotype: One base away lies a much larger clone, so this may be a sequencing read error. The rearrangement uses TRBV7-8 and TRBJ2-2; D not certain. The germline gives CDR1 SGHVS, CDR2 FQNEAQ. Trimming pared 5 bases from V and 8 bases from J, leaving 9 bases between. The CDR3 is 12 amino acids. The CDR3 loop reads CASSALRGELFF. CDR3 DNA sequence: TGTGCCAGCAGCGCACTCAGGGGGGAGCTGTTTTTT.

This chain links TRBV29-1 with TRBJ2-1; tentatively, D is TRBD2 (5 bases). Germline V gene sequence: CDR1 SQVTM, CDR2 ANQGSEA. Trimming stripped 7 bases from V and 9 bases from J, with 22 bases between. This CDR3 is built from 14 residues. The CDR3 protein is CSAMTSGSGTEQFF. The CDR3 nucleotides read TGCAGCGCCATGACATCTGGGAGCGGCACTGAGCAGTTCTTC.

The chain employs TRBV7-8 and TRBJ1-2; D perhaps matches TRBD1 (6 bases). The CDR3 sequence is 15 residues long. The germline V and J ends were trimmed by 2 bases and 4 bases, with 14 bases remaining between them. Germline loops: CDR1 SGHVS, CDR2 FQNEAQ. This chain's CDR3 is CASSLSQGLGYGYTF. The CDR3 DNA follows: TGTGCCAGCAGCTTATCTCAGGGGCTCGGCTATGGCTACACCTTC.

This clonotype occurred many times. The junction and the germline gene differ at one end; a read error may be behind it. V and J are TRBV5-1 and TRBJ1-1, with D possibly matching TRBD1 (6 bases). Germline V CDR1 and CDR2: SGHRS, YFSETQ. The CDR3 loop spans 13 amino acids. The CDR3 reads CASSWGQNTEAFF. In DNA form, the CDR3 reads TGTGCCAGCAGTTGGGGACAGAACACTGAAGCTTTCTTT.

As for this clonotype: This clone may be a read error of a much larger clone one base away. Because it lacks the conserved phenylalanine or tryptophan at the end, this CDR3 is likely a read error. The chain combines TRBV29-1 with TRBJ2-7; unclear D gene. The CDR3 contains 11 residues. Germline-derived CDR1 and CDR2 are SQVTM and ANQGSEA. CDR3 residues: CSTLLGYEQYL. In DNA form, the CDR3 reads TGCAGTACCCTATTGGGCTACGAGCAGTACCTC.

Note on this clonotype: Since a much larger clone is just one base distant, this may be a read error. The V gene is TRBV12-3 or TRBV12-4, the J gene TRBJ2-1; TRBD2 agrees at 8 bases. The CDR3 is 14 residues long. Written as DNA, the CDR3 is TGTGCCAGCAGACGCAGCGGGGGATACAATGAGAAGTTCTTC. Its translation is CASRRSGGYNEKFF.

This clonotype was counted at least ten times. The chain is built from TRBV6-8 and TRBJ2-3; D is uncertain. This CDR3 is built from 10 residues. V shed 11 bases and J shed 6 bases, with 9 bases lying between them. CDR1 and CDR2 (germline): MNHGY, SAAAGT. CDR3 protein: CARSRDTQYF. In DNA, the CDR3 is TGTGCCCGCTCCCGTGATACGCAGTATTTT.

The chain's CDR3 is CAWKGRGALRANVLTF. CDR3 DNA sequence: TGTGCCTGGAAGGGCAGGGGAGCCCTCCGGGCCAACGTCCTGACTTTC. The chain joins TRBV30 to TRBJ2-6; D might be TRBD1 (6 bases). Trimming shortened V by 4 bases and J by 5 bases, and 18 bases separated the two germline ends. The CDR3 loop spans 16 amino acids. Per the germline V gene, CDR1 is GTSNPN and CDR2 is SVGIG (reference sequence).

About this clonotype itself: Its ends do not fully match the called genes, so a read error is possible. The chain employs TRBV7-9 and TRBJ1-5, with D maybe TRBD1 (6 bases). The germline V gene encodes CDR1 SEHNR and CDR2 FQNEAQ (reference sequence). The CDR3 loop spans 13 amino acids. CDR3 bases: TGTGCCAACAGCCCCTCAGGGGATCAGCCCCAGCATTTT. Amino acids: CANSPSGDQPQHF.

The rearrangement links TRBV12-3 or TRBV12-4 to TRBJ2-2; no reliable D call. CDR3 length: 14 residues. The germline V and J ends were trimmed by 3 bases and 5 bases, with 10 bases remaining between them. The DNA for the CDR3 is TGTGCCAGCAGTTTGGGCGGAATAACCGGGGAGCTGTTTTTT. It yields the protein CASSLGGITGELFF.

Concerning this clonotype: No conserved phenylalanine or tryptophan ends this CDR3, so it is likely a read error. The chain carries TRBV11-1 and TRBJ2-3; D not certain. The CDR3 is made up of 15 amino acids. CDR1 and CDR2 (germline): SGHAT, FQDESV (reference sequence). CDR3: CANSPWPLGTDTQYY. The DNA of the CDR3 is TGTGCCAACAGCCCCTGGCCCCTTGGAACAGATACGCAGTATTAT.

As to this clonotype: Given a much more abundant clone one base away, this may be a read error. V and J are TRBV6-1 and TRBJ1-4; D gene ambiguous. The CDR3 loop spans 14 amino acids. Trimming removed 3 bases at V and 5 bases at J, with 10 bases between. Germline V gives CDR1 MNHNS, CDR2 SASEGT. The CDR3 reads CASSEGRANEKLFF. The CDR3 DNA follows: TGTGCCAGCAGTGAGGGGAGAGCGAATGAAAAACTGTTTTTT.

In its sample, this clonotype was seen a few times. The J gene is TRBJ2-7, the V gene TRBV10-3; 10 nucleotides agree with TRBD2. J gave up 1 base and V 0 bases, and 6 bases lay outside the gene matches. The germline V gene has CDR1 ENHRY and CDR2 SYGVKD. The CDR3 has 17 residues. In nucleotides, the CDR3 is TGTGCCATCAGTGAGTCCTTAAGGACTAGCGGTTCCTACGAGCAGTACTTC. Its protein is CAISESLRTSGSYEQYF.

The sample holds many counts of this clonotype. This sequence joins TRBV5-5 and TRBJ2-7, with D possibly TRBD2 on 6 matching bases. V shed 4 bases and J shed 2 bases, with 16 bases lying between them. The CDR3 runs 15 residues. Germline CDR1 is SGHKS and CDR2 is YYEKEE (reference sequence). The CDR3 nucleotides read TGTGCCAGCAGCCCCGGTAGTCTAGCGACCTACGAGCAGTACTTC. This gives the protein CASSPGSLATYEQYF.

The chain uses TRBV5-6 and TRBJ2-7; a weak D match, TRBD2 (5 bases). The J call may be incorrect, as the DNA end agrees better with TRBJ2-1. Germline V lookup: CDR1 SGHDT, CDR2 YYEEEE. This CDR3 contains 14 residues. Written as DNA, the CDR3 is TGTGCCAGCAGCCCGAGTCTAGCCGTCTACGAGCAGTTCTTC. This gives the protein CASSPSLAVYEQFF.